The sequence of this T cell receptor (beta chain) was determined in a study of beta chain features in type 1 diabetes. Findings of the study overall: Shorter templates might be favored by PCR, and equally so in patients and in controls. A moderate, significant TCRB CDR3 shortening appeared in type 1 diabetes across four CD4+ subsets.

The study reverse transcribed the entire isolated RNA, so it sequenced expressed TCRB transcripts. Produced via immunoSEQ multiplex PCR; TCRdb's table is partial and in-frame only. The sample records more than 550,000 clones, about an eighth being singletons. Sorting gave populations that all exceeded 95% purity. Trimming pared 4 bases from V and 8 bases from J, leaving 17 bases between. Germline CDR1 MNHEY, CDR2 SVGAGI. The CDR3 extends over 15 amino acids. This clone was seen a handful of times. Its antigen is currently unknown. The sequence derives from a man aged 18-30 years with type 1 diabetes. The source material was naive CD4+ T cells from blood. The chain employs TRBV6-5 and TRBJ1-4; D call uncertain. The CDR3 DNA sequence: TGTGCCAGCAGTTCACCCCTCCGGGGTAAAGAAAAACTGTTTTTT. Amino acid sequence: CASSSPLRGKEKLFF.